What follows describes a single TCR beta chain. The data stem from a study of blood T cell repertoires in COVID-19. Study in general: Both acute and convalescent COVID-19 samples were obtained from the United States, Italy and Spain. From T cells, B-cell-depleted T cells, or PBMCs came the material, which was cDNA or gDNA.

Per the original methods: Scientists estimated how many nucleated cells there were by amplifying reference gene primers. Measured with immunoSEQ multiplex PCR; TCRdb has only the in-frame clones, and not every one. V, J and clone size are taken as reported in that table, and D and trimming were inferred from the DNA itself. The data contain roughly 190,000 clones, 75% to 85% of them singletons. This CDR3 spans 14 amino acids. V was clipped by 0 bases and J by 6 bases, with 12 bases between them. The origin of this receptor is a woman in her thirties or forties with COVID-19, enrolled during active disease. The chain uses TRBV23-1 and TRBJ2-7; perhaps TRBD1 as D (6 bases). TRBV23-1 is given ORF status, its function remaining uncertain. Material for sequencing was peripheral blood. Written as DNA, the CDR3 is TGCGCCAGCAGTCAATCTAAGAGCAGGGGCGAGCAGTACGTC. Its protein is CASSQSKSRGEQYV.